A selection of T cell receptor beta chains follows, all from one sample in a study of blood T cell repertoires in COVID-19. Here immunoSEQ multiplex PCR was the method, and the copy in TCRdb shows in-frame clones only, minus some. This sample carries approximately 80,000 clones, roughly 90% of them seen once, and the ten largest clones take around 9.8%. Sequencing input: peripheral blood. These receptors came from a human donor in a cohort sampled during active COVID-19. Both conserved end residues are part of each CDR3. The D gene is left open where the match is weak. A clone size is listed for some rows: how often the clone was seen (once, few, many), or a class if it is expanded.

cdr3_aa,j_call,v_call,clone_size,d_call
CASSLVRGDGYTF,TRBJ1-2,TRBV3-1/TRBV3-2,NA,NA
CASTTGGETSPLHF,TRBJ1-6,TRBV6-5,NA,TRBD1
CASSQASGGGRYGYTF,TRBJ1-2,TRBV4-1,NA,NA
CASSTQGQVYNEQFF,TRBJ2-1,TRBV5-4,NA,TRBD1
CASGLVLGTGNTEAFF,TRBJ1-1,TRBV12-5,NA,TRBD1
CASSPQGVSTEAFF,TRBJ1-1,TRBV2,NA,TRBD1
CASSLLRQGSHTEAFF,TRBJ1-1,TRBV27,once,TRBD1
CASSQEAGGQNQPQHF,TRBJ1-5,TRBV4-1,NA,NA
CASTDRDYEQYF,TRBJ2-7,TRBV6-6,NA,TRBD1
CASSNRQGLITEAFF,TRBJ1-1,TRBV4-1,NA,TRBD1
CASTYSLGGNTIYF,TRBJ1-3,TRBV6-5,NA,NA
CASSFKKMGLERRKESYNEQFF,TRBJ2-1,TRBV12-1,few,NA
CSVVTSGTNTQYF,TRBJ2-3,TRBV29-1,NA,TRBD2
CASSLGQATEAFF,TRBJ1-1,TRBV5-1,NA,NA
CASSLFLGGTEAFF,TRBJ1-1,TRBV11-2,once,NA
CASSWLSSRGNTGELFF,TRBJ2-2,TRBV7-9,NA,NA
CSASFRAHEKLFF,TRBJ1-4,TRBV20-1,NA,NA
CASSLGLAGGKELFF,TRBJ2-2,TRBV7-3,NA,TRBD2
CASSRTSGGQETQYF,TRBJ2-5,TRBV5-5,NA,TRBD2
CASSLRRNLGNEQFF,TRBJ2-1,TRBV7-2,NA,NA
CASSPGQGLGNEQFF,TRBJ2-1,TRBV5-1,NA,TRBD1
CASSRELTTGTAAFF,TRBJ1-1,TRBV4-1,NA,NA
CASSIGDRGSPLHF,TRBJ1-6,TRBV19,NA,TRBD1
CASSQGTSGRYNEQFF,TRBJ2-1,TRBV4-2,NA,TRBD2
CASRGDLFTGELFF,TRBJ2-2,TRBV9,NA,NA
CASSLSARGLADTQYF,TRBJ2-3,TRBV5-6,once,TRBD1
CASRYGRANTGELFF,TRBJ2-2,TRBV6-5,NA,TRBD2
CASALQGNQPQHF,TRBJ1-5,TRBV12-5,NA,NA
CASSSLAGGVDEQFF,TRBJ2-1,TRBV11-2,NA,TRBD2
CASSLSDRGISPLHF,TRBJ1-6,TRBV5-1,NA,NA
CAIRREAANTEAFF,TRBJ1-1,TRBV10-3,few,NA
CASSSRTGGGETQYF,TRBJ2-5,TRBV11-3,NA,TRBD1
CASSQAGTGFIFLQETQYF,TRBJ2-5,TRBV3-1/TRBV3-2,NA,TRBD1
CASSSQGSHTYEQYF,TRBJ2-7,TRBV11-2,NA,TRBD1
CASSRTGSQYGYTF,TRBJ1-2,TRBV18,NA,NA
CASTIPQGLRGETQYF,TRBJ2-5,TRBV7-9,NA,NA
CASSSLRPLAGNQPQHF,TRBJ1-5,TRBV21-1,NA,NA
CASSQGRGSQPQHF,TRBJ1-5,TRBV3-1/TRBV3-2,NA,NA
CASSPGLAEQFF,TRBJ2-1,TRBV5-1,NA,TRBD2
CASSPLPRTTNEKLFF,TRBJ1-4,TRBV28,NA,NA
CASSTTAGSYEQYF,TRBJ2-7,TRBV27,NA,NA
CASSPGTGSGNTIYF,TRBJ1-3,TRBV5-6,NA,TRBD1
CASSLGQLSGANVLTF,TRBJ2-6,TRBV7-3,NA,NA
CASSQDYGRQETQYF,TRBJ2-5,TRBV3-1/TRBV3-2,NA,NA
CSVAETGRFTEAFF,TRBJ1-1,TRBV29-1,NA,TRBD1
CATSRAGGSGYTF,TRBJ1-2,TRBV15,NA,NA
CASTTGGLAGVGQFF,TRBJ2-1,TRBV4-1,NA,TRBD2
CASSSPLMERSADTQYF,TRBJ2-3,TRBV7-7,NA,NA
CASSHLTGVIPSPGGEAFF,TRBJ1-1,TRBV3-1/TRBV3-2,NA,TRBD1
CASSPSTGRETQYF,TRBJ2-5,TRBV19,NA,TRBD1
CASSLGSGENIQYF,TRBJ2-4,TRBV5-1,once,NA
CASNRGDNSPLHF,TRBJ1-6,TRBV12-3/TRBV12-4,NA,TRBD1
CASSPPWGRWTEAFF,TRBJ1-1,TRBV7-9,NA,NA
CATSRGWGGAYNEQFF,TRBJ2-1,TRBV15,NA,TRBD2
CASSLSKDTQYF,TRBJ2-3,TRBV14,NA,NA
CASSLAGTDTQYF,TRBJ2-3,TRBV14,NA,TRBD2
CASSLSFGQGAPGYGYTF,TRBJ1-2,TRBV11-2,NA,TRBD1
CASREDPYSNQPQHF,TRBJ1-5,TRBV2,NA,NA
CASSSVAGGLIHEQFF,TRBJ2-1,TRBV7-8,NA,TRBD2
CASSQGQGAGQPQHF,TRBJ1-5,TRBV4-1,few,TRBD1